Each of the 27 T cell receptor beta chains below was sequenced from the same sample in a study of cytomegalovirus exposure and HLA in healthy donors. Primers included in the PCR were 60 Vbeta and 13 Jbeta primers. Clones were sequenced by immunoSEQ multiplex PCR, and TCRdb holds only the in-frame ones, with some missing. This table has more than 85,000 clones, roughly 80% appearing once. Source material: PBMCs. The receptors here all came from a man in his thirties or forties in good health and CMV-seropositive.

The CDR3 loop reads CSVVANTGELFF. CDR3 nucleotides: TGCAGCGTTGTAGCGAACACCGGGGAGCTGTTTTTT. V usage is TRBV29-1 and J usage is TRBJ2-2; no clear D. The CDR3 is 12 residues long. Trimming took 4 bases from V and 0 from J, leaving 3 bases between them. Germline V gives CDR1 SQVTM, CDR2 ANQGSEA.

The chain combines TRBV27 with TRBJ1-2; 8 nucleotides match TRBD1. Germline values: CDR1 MNHEY, CDR2 SMNVEV (reference sequence). V was pared by 0 bases and J by 2 bases, with 5 bases of the junction left unmatched. The CDR3 is 16 residues long. The CDR3 spells CASSLSYGQGNYGYTF. In nucleotides, the CDR3 is TGTGCCAGCAGTTTATCTTACGGACAGGGAAACTATGGCTACACCTTC.

The chain couples TRBV28 to TRBJ1-1, with a possible D match to TRBD1 (6 bases). This CDR3 spans 13 amino acids. V gave up 2 bases and J gave up 6 bases, with 10 bases separating them. Germline V gene data show CDR1 as MDHEN and CDR2 as SYDVKM. In DNA, the CDR3 is TGTGCCAGCAGTTTAAACAGGGCCGCTGAAGCTTTCTTT. It specifies CASSLNRAAEAFF.

This chain joins TRBV19 and TRBJ2-1, with D possibly being TRBD2 (7 bases). Germline values: CDR1 LNHDA, CDR2 SQIVND (reference sequence). The CDR3 is made up of 13 amino acids. The V gene lost 5 bases and the J gene lost 9 bases, with 14 bases spanning the gap. CDR3 amino acids: CASSPRAGAEQFF. CDR3 sequence (DNA): TGTGCCAGTAGTCCCCGCGCGGGGGCTGAGCAGTTCTTC.

This chain joins TRBV7-9 and TRBJ1-4; 7 nucleotides agree with TRBD1. CDR1 and CDR2 from the germline V gene are SEHNR and FQNEAQ (reference sequence). Trimming removed 0 bases from V and 7 bases from J; junction bases left unmatched: 8. CDR3 length: 16 amino acids. The CDR3 nucleotides read TGTGCCAGCAGCTTAGCGGAAGTGCAGGGGGGTGAAAAACTGTTTTTT. Residues: CASSLAEVQGGEKLFF. The entire variable domain, with the rest obtained from reference TRBV7-9 and TRBJ1-4, is as follows: DTGVSQNPRHKITKRGQNVTFRCDPISEHNRLYWYRQTLGQGPEFLTYFQNEAQLEKSRLLSDRFSAERPKGSFSTLEIQRTEQGDSAMYLCASSLAEVQGGEKLFFGSGTQLSVL.

This clone was detected a few times. The CDR3 DNA reads as TGTGCCAGCAGCTTGGCTAGCGGGGGGGTAAATGAGCAGTTCTTC. Translation gives CASSLASGGVNEQFF. This sequence joins TRBV5-5 and TRBJ2-1, with 12 bases aligning to TRBD2. The CDR3 sequence is 15 residues long. The germline CDR1 and CDR2 sequences are SGHKS and YYEKEE (reference sequence). V lost 0 bases and J lost 7; bases outside the gene matches: 2. The variable domain in full, completed from reference TRBV5-5 and TRBJ2-1, reads DAGVTQSPTHLIKTRGQQVTLRCSPISGHKSVSWYQQVLGQGPQFIFQYYEKEERGRGNFPDRFSARQFPNYSSELNVNALLLGDSALYLCASSLASGGVNEQFFGPGTRLTVL.

V gene TRBV27 combines with J gene TRBJ1-6; TRBD1 is a possible D gene (5 bases). CDR3 size: 15 residues. Germline V lookup: CDR1 MNHEY, CDR2 SMNVEV (reference sequence). Trimming removed 0 bases at V and 10 bases at J, with 13 bases between. The CDR3 bases are TGTGCCAGCAGTTTATCGGCAGGGAGGCGGTCACCCCTCCACTTT. Amino acids: CASSLSAGRRSPLHF.

Note on this clone: One end of the junction does not line up with germline, which may come from a read error. V is TRBV30 and J is TRBJ2-7; TRBD1 matches at 7 bases. There are 12 residues in the CDR3. Looked up from germline, CDR1 is GTSNPN and CDR2 is SVGIG (reference sequence). CDR3 DNA sequence: TGTGCCTGGATAGAGGGGGCCTACGAGCAGCACTTC. Residues: CAWIEGAYEQHF. The variable domain in full, with the rest retrieved from reference TRBV30 and TRBJ2-7, is SQTIHQWPATLVQPVGSPLSLECTVEGTSNPNLYWYRQAAGRGLQLLFYSVGIGQISSEVPQNLSASRPQDRQFILSSKKLLLSDSGFYLCAWIEGAYEQHFGPGTRLTVT.

The genes are TRBV5-1 and TRBJ1-1; D is perhaps TRBD1 (5 bases). This CDR3 region has 14 residues. CDR1 and CDR2 from the germline V gene are SGHRS and YFSETQ. Trimming took 3 bases from V and 0 from J, leaving 9 bases between them. Written as DNA, the CDR3 is TGCGCCAGCAGCTGGGGGGGGTTGAACACTGAAGCTTTCTTT. This translates into CASSWGGLNTEAFF.

The V call is TRBV29-1, the J call TRBJ2-3; 7 nucleotides align to TRBD1. Germline values: CDR1 SQVTM, CDR2 ANQGSEA. The CDR3 covers 14 residues. The trim removed 7 bases at V and 2 bases at J, leaving 9 bases unmatched. The CDR3 protein is CSAPTGNPTDTQYF. CDR3 nucleotides: TGCAGCGCCCCGACAGGGAATCCCACAGATACGCAGTATTTT.

The V and J genes are TRBV28 and TRBJ2-3; 10 nucleotides match TRBD2. This CDR3 is 15 amino acids long. Germline values: CDR1 MDHEN, CDR2 SYDVKM. J lost 5 bases, V lost 3 bases, and 5 bases had no gene match. The CDR3 reads CASSFKRGGLDTQYF. The CDR3 DNA sequence: TGTGCCAGCAGTTTCAAGCGGGGGGGCCTAGATACGCAGTATTTT. The full variable domain, its missing parts supplied by reference TRBV28 and TRBJ2-3, is DVKVTQSSRYLVKRTGEKVFLECVQDMDHENMFWYRQDPGLGLRLIYFSYDVKMKEKGDIPEGYSVSREKKERFSLILESASTNQTSMYLCASSFKRGGLDTQYFGPGTRLTVL.

V gene TRBV10-3 combines with J gene TRBJ1-5; 8 nucleotides align to TRBD1. Germline V gene data show CDR1 as ENHRY and CDR2 as SYGVKD. The CDR3 length is 15 residues. The V gene end was trimmed by 4 bases and the J gene end by 5 bases; junction bases not matched to a gene: 7. The CDR3 here is CAISAGTGGDQPQHF. The DNA for the CDR3 is TGTGCCATCAGTGCTGGGACAGGTGGAGATCAGCCCCAGCATTTT.

This clone was counted only a few times. The gene calls are TRBV27 and TRBJ1-3; TRBD1 might be the D (6 bases). V gave up 1 base and J gave up 6 bases, with 16 bases separating them. This CDR3 comprises 16 residues. Germline assignment: CDR1 MNHEY and CDR2 SMNVEV (reference sequence). The CDR3 here is CASSLYARGAENTIYF. As DNA, the CDR3 is TGTGCCAGCAGTTTATACGCCCGGGGGGCCGAAAACACCATATATTTT.

The V call is TRBV2, the J call TRBJ1-2; 7 bases agree with TRBD1. Germline CDR1 and CDR2: SNHLY and FYNNEI. V dropped 4 bases and J dropped 4; count of bases not matched to a gene: 9. The CDR3 totals 15 residues. DNA for the CDR3: TGTGCCAGCAGTGGCCTCAAGGGACAGAGCTATGGCTACACCTTC. As protein: CASSGLKGQSYGYTF. Full variable domain (remainder filled in from reference TRBV2 and TRBJ1-2): EPEVTQTPSHQVTQMGQEVILRCVPISNHLYFYWYRQILGQKVEFLVSFYNNEISEKSEIFDDQFSVERPDGSNFTLKIRSTKLEDSAMYFCASSGLKGQSYGYTFGSGTRLTVV.

The chain recombines TRBV29-1 with TRBJ1-5; possibly TRBD1 for D (5 bases). The CDR3 loop spans 14 amino acids. V was pared by 4 bases and J by 0 bases, with 10 bases between. Germline V gene sequence: CDR1 SQVTM, CDR2 ANQGSEA. CDR3 amino acids: CSVGETASNQPQHF. For the CDR3, the DNA is TGCAGCGTTGGAGAGACAGCTAGCAATCAGCCCCAGCATTTT.

The chain recombines TRBV5-6 with TRBJ2-7; D not resolved. The CDR3 covers 13 residues. Germline V gene data show CDR1 as SGHDT and CDR2 as YYEEEE. Trimming took 0 bases from V and 1 from J, leaving 5 bases between them. As DNA, the CDR3 is TGTGCCAGCAGCTTGGACGGTTCCTACGAGCAGTACTTC. Translation: CASSLDGSYEQYF.

V and J are TRBV19 and TRBJ1-4; 7 positions agree with TRBD1. The CDR3 contains 14 residues. V was pared by 6 bases and J by 7 bases, with 8 bases of the junction left unmatched. Germline V gene sequence: CDR1 LNHDA, CDR2 SQIVND (reference sequence). CDR3 nucleotide sequence: TGTGCCAGTAGCCAAGACAGGGCAGGTGAAAAACTGTTTTTT. The encoded protein is CASSQDRAGEKLFF.

The gene calls are TRBV27 and TRBJ2-7; 7 nucleotides match TRBD1. V trimming: 2 bases; J trimming: 4 bases; junction bases outside the gene matches: 8. The germline V gene has CDR1 MNHEY and CDR2 SMNVEV (reference sequence). CDR3 size: 15 residues. CDR3 DNA sequence: TGTGCCAGCAGTTTACTGACAGGGCGAGCATACGAGCAGTACTTC. Translation: CASSLLTGRAYEQYF.

V usage is TRBV10-3 and J usage is TRBJ1-1; TRBD1 is a possible D gene (5 bases). With 3 bases removed from V and 7 bases from J, the gap between germline ends came to 24 bases. Germline CDR1 is ENHRY and CDR2 is SYGVKD. This CDR3 contains 17 residues. CDR3 DNA sequence: TGTGCCATCAGTGATCCCCCGGGGGGGGAGAACCCGCTTGAAGCTTTCTTT. Residues: CAISDPPGGENPLEAFF.

This clone has just one count. The chain uses TRBV30 and TRBJ2-2; 12 bases are a match to TRBD2. V lost 3 bases to trimming and J lost 3 bases; unmatched junction nucleotides: 8. Germline-derived CDR1 and CDR2 are GTSNPN and SVGIG (reference sequence). The CDR3 extends over 17 amino acids. CDR3 sequence (DNA): TGTGCCTGGAGGACGACTAGCGGGGGTTCGGACACCGGGGAGCTGTTTTTT. Protein: CAWRTTSGGSDTGELFF.

The chain has TRBV9 and TRBJ2-2; TRBD2 agrees at 15 bases. V dropped 5 bases and J dropped 6; count of bases not matched to a gene: 5. The CDR3 is 16 amino acids. The germline V gene encodes CDR1 SGDLS and CDR2 YYNGEE. DNA for the CDR3: TGTGCCAGCAGTGGACTAGCGGGGGGGCTAGCCGGGGAGCTGTTTTTT. Translating gives CASSGLAGGLAGELFF.

The chain combines TRBV6-5 with TRBJ2-5, with TRBD1 as a possible D gene (5 bases). The J call may be incorrect, as the DNA end agrees better with TRBJ2-7. Germline loops: CDR1 MNHEY, CDR2 SVGAGI. The length of the CDR3 is 15 residues. This CDR3 is CASSSGAVGSYEQYF. Here the CDR3 DNA reads TGTGCCAGCTCGTCTGGGGCAGTAGGTTCCTACGAGCAGTACTTC.

The chain couples TRBV30 to TRBJ2-6; possible D gene TRBD1, 6 bases. Trimming left V 5 bases short and J 0 bases short, with 8 bases between. Looked up from germline, CDR1 is GTSNPN and CDR2 is SVGIG (reference sequence). This CDR3 comprises 14 residues. The CDR3 DNA sequence: TGTGCCTGGGCAGGGGACTCTGGGGCCAACGTCCTGACTTTC. Its translation: CAWAGDSGANVLTF.

The chain has TRBV30 and TRBJ1-1; unclear D gene. The CDR3 is made up of 12 amino acids. V gave up 0 bases and J gave up 3 bases, with 5 bases separating them. Germline lookup yields CDR1 GTSNPN and CDR2 SVGIG (reference sequence). CDR3 sequence (DNA): TGTGCCTGGAGTGTACGGGACACTGAAGCTTTCTTT. It encodes CAWSVRDTEAFF. The full variable domain, completed using reference TRBV30 and TRBJ1-1, is SQTIHQWPATLVQPVGSPLSLECTVEGTSNPNLYWYRQAAGRGLQLLFYSVGIGQISSEVPQNLSASRPQDRQFILSSKKLLLSDSGFYLCAWSVRDTEAFFGQGTRLTVV.

The CDR3 spells CASSPGGGLFRTDTQYF. CDR3 nucleotide sequence: TGTGCCAGCAGTCCAGGTGGGGGCCTATTCCGCACAGATACGCAGTATTTT. J is TRBJ2-3 and V is TRBV28; TRBD1 might be the D (6 bases). CDR1 MDHEN and CDR2 SYDVKM come from the germline V gene. The CDR3 covers 17 residues. V shed 5 bases and J shed 1 base, with 19 bases lying between them.

The chain is built from TRBV20-1 and TRBJ1-5; TRBD1 agrees at 9 bases. The CDR3 is 11 amino acids. Unmatched junction bases numbered 0, after V lost 7 bases and J lost 5 bases. Germline V gene lookup returns CDR1 DFQATT and CDR2 SNEGSKA (reference sequence). The CDR3 region is CSGQGDQPQHF. CDR3 bases: TGCAGTGGACAGGGGGATCAGCCCCAGCATTTT.

This clone has more than one count but fewer than ten. The chain employs TRBV28 and TRBJ1-2; possibly TRBD1 for D (5 bases). The ends were cut back, 5 bases at V and 3 bases at J, with 13 bases in the middle. CDR1 is MDHEN and CDR2 is SYDVKM in the germline V gene. The CDR3 totals 14 residues. CDR3 nucleotides: TGTGCCAGCAGTGCTAATGGGGCCTACTATGGCTACACCTTC. Translated, it gives CASSANGAYYGYTF.